This TCR beta chain was sequenced for a study of OX40 agonist ivuxolimab in advanced cancers. Study at large: A male proportion of over 70% was recorded, with mean age about 62 years and range roughly 23 to 79. Three patients had partial responses: one hepatocellular carcinoma, two cutaneous melanoma. Findings and caveats of the study: CD4+ and CD8+ blood T cells expanded clonally by week 6 at 0.1 to 3.0 mg/kg. Which antigen the expanded peripheral T cells recognized is unknown.

In the case of this clone: Its cognate antigen is unknown.

The assay was immunoSEQ multiplex PCR, and TCRdb's table has in-frame clones only and misses some. The sample carries 80,000 to 90,000 clones, about 86% recorded once. V shed 4 bases and J shed 1 base, with 11 bases lying between them. CDR1 is SGHRS, CDR2 YFSETQ, per germline. This CDR3 spans 14 amino acids. The specimen comprised CD4+ or CD8+ T cells sorted from blood, sampled in a trial of the OX40 agonist ivuxolimab. The chain combines TRBV5-1 with TRBJ1-1, with D maybe TRBD1 (5 bases). The TCR comes from an adult with an advanced solid tumor such as melanoma, head and neck, liver or kidney cancer. The CDR3 region is CASSQSGQNTEAFF. CDR3 DNA sequence: TGCGCCAGCAGCCAGTCCGGACAGAACACTGAAGCTTTCTTT.